A selection of T cell receptor beta chains follows, all from one sample in a study of cytotoxic CD8 clonotypes in ibrutinib-treated CLL. Sequencing was performed with immunoSEQ multiplex PCR; in TCRdb, only in-frame clones are kept and a portion is missing. Of roughly 170,000 clones listed, under 90% are singletons. This specimen consisted of PBMCs, obtained after 24 months of ibrutinib treatment. The receptors come from a human donor with chronic lymphocytic leukemia. Both conserved end residues are part of each CDR3. A D gene is named only where the DNA matches it firmly. Clone size is given for some rows only: seen once, a few or many times, or a class if the clone is expanded.

j_gene,abundance,d_gene,v_gene,CDR3nt,CDR3aa
TRBJ2-7,.,TRBD2,TRBV18,TGTGCCAGCTCACCGCCGACTAGCGGGAGACAGCCCTACGAGCAGTACTTC,CASSPPTSGRQPYEQYF
TRBJ2-7,.,.,TRBV2,TGTGCCAGCAGTTGGACAGCCTACGAGCAGTACTTC,CASSWTAYEQYF
TRBJ2-3,.,.,TRBV7-9,TGTGCCAGCAGCTTGACAGATACGCAGTATTTT,CASSLTDTQYF
TRBJ1-4,.,.,TRBV10-3,TGTGCCACCGCTGGACAGAATAATGAAAAACTGTTTTTT,CATAGQNNEKLFF
TRBJ1-2,.,.,TRBV7-6,TGTGCCAGCAGCCCTGGGACACTCTATGGCTACACCTTC,CASSPGTLYGYTF
TRBJ1-3,.,TRBD1,TRBV9,TGTGCCAGCAGCGTGACAGGGGCTGGAAACACCATATATTTT,CASSVTGAGNTIYF
TRBJ2-7,.,TRBD2,TRBV30,TGTGCCTGGAGTGTATTGACTAGCGGGAGGTTTCCTTACGAGCAGTACTTC,CAWSVLTSGRFPYEQYF
TRBJ2-5,.,.,TRBV7-2,TGTGCCAGCAGCTCGAGATGGAAGGGAGGGGGAGAGACCCAGTACTTC,CASSSRWKGGGETQYF
TRBJ2-1,.,.,TRBV7-2,TGTGCCAGCAGCGCGATGGGCAATGAGCAGTTCTTC,CASSAMGNEQFF
TRBJ2-7,.,TRBD1,TRBV28,TGTGAAACGAGGGACAGGTCGTCCGAGCAGTACTTC,CETRDRSSEQYF
TRBJ1-5,once,.,TRBV7-2,TGTGCCAGCAGCGATTCGATCGGGGGAGGACAGCCCCAGCATTTT,CASSDSIGGGQPQHF
TRBJ2-5,.,.,TRBV7-2,TGTGCCAGCAGCCTAAATAAAGAGACCCAGTACTTC,CASSLNKETQYF
TRBJ1-6,.,.,TRBV5-1,TGCGCCAGCAGCGAACAGGAGAACTCCTATAATTCACCCCTCCACTTT,CASSEQENSYNSPLHF
TRBJ2-1,few,.,TRBV7-9,TGTGCCAGCAGTTCCCAACTAGTCTCCTACAATGAGCAGTTCTTC,CASSSQLVSYNEQFF
TRBJ1-4,once,.,TRBV30,TGTGCGACCGTTAGATCCACTAATGAAAAACTGTTTTTT,CATVRSTNEKLFF
TRBJ2-4,once,.,TRBV5-6,TGTGCCAGCAGCGGCCCGGGACTCCGAACCAAAAACATTCAGTACTTC,CASSGPGLRTKNIQYF
TRBJ1-6,.,.,TRBV2,TGTGCCAGCAGTGACCTTAGTAAGGGATCAACCTATAATTCACCCCTCCACTTT,CASSDLSKGSTYNSPLHF
TRBJ1-4,few,.,TRBV4-2,TGTGCCAGCAGCCAAGCGGACAGTAATGAAAAACTGTTTTTT,CASSQADSNEKLFF
TRBJ2-2,once,TRBD1,TRBV5-5,TGTGCCAGCAGCTTCCTGACAGGGGCCACCGGGGAGCTGTTTTTT,CASSFLTGATGELFF
TRBJ2-3,.,TRBD2,TRBV11-3,TGTGCCAGCAGCGGGAGGGTGGAAGATACGCAGTATTTT,CASSGRVEDTQYF
TRBJ2-7,many,.,TRBV21-1,TGTGCCAGCAGCGCGGCGGGACTAGCTGACTACGAGCAGTACTTC,CASSAAGLADYEQYF
TRBJ2-4,few,.,TRBV11-2,TGTGCCAGCAGCTTTTCTAGGACAGTAGCCAAAAACATTCAGTACTTC,CASSFSRTVAKNIQYF
TRBJ1-2,.,.,TRBV11-2,TGTGCCAGCAGCCCTCGGGGCTATGGCTACACCTTC,CASSPRGYGYTF
TRBJ2-5,.,.,TRBV15,TGTGCCACCAGCAGCCATGGACAGCCGGCCAATATGGAGACCCAGTACTTC,CATSSHGQPANMETQYF
TRBJ2-5,.,.,TRBV30,TGTGCCTGCTCCCCGCGGGGGCCCCAGCGGACCCAGTACTTC,CACSPRGPQRTQYF
TRBJ2-3,.,.,TRBV29-1,TGCAGCGTTGAGGATACGCAGTATTTT,CSVEDTQYF
TRBJ2-2,.,TRBD1,TRBV7-3,TGTGCCAGCAGCCCCTTAAGTTGGGACAGAAGAAACACCGGGGAGCTGTTTTTT,CASSPLSWDRRNTGELFF
TRBJ2-7,.,.,TRBV6-5,TGTGCCAGCAGTTCTGCGACAGGCTCCTACGAGCAGTACTTC,CASSSATGSYEQYF
TRBJ2-6,.,.,TRBV6-5,TGTGCCACCAAGAGGGAACAACCTGGGGCCAACGTCCTGACTTTC,CATKREQPGANVLTF
TRBJ1-4,.,.,TRBV5-6,TGTGCCAGCAGCTTGCTGCGTTCTTACGAAAAACTGTTTTTT,CASSLLRSYEKLFF
TRBJ2-1,.,.,TRBV6-5,TGTGCCAGCAGTTACTCGGAACAGGGAAATGAGCAGTTCTTC,CASSYSEQGNEQFF
TRBJ1-2,.,TRBD1,TRBV30,TGTGCCTGGAGTCAAAGCCGGGGCAGGGGGCCTACTAACTATGGCTACACCTTC,CAWSQSRGRGPTNYGYTF
TRBJ1-2,.,.,TRBV15,TGTGCCACCAGCAGAGATGACCCGAGGATCTATGGCTACACCTTC,CATSRDDPRIYGYTF
TRBJ1-2,.,.,TRBV28,TGTGCCAGCAGTCCTTCAAACGCACGGGGCTACACCTTC,CASSPSNARGYTF
TRBJ1-2,.,.,TRBV6-6,TGTGCCAGCAGCCCCTCGGTGGGAGCTAACTATGGCTACACCTTC,CASSPSVGANYGYTF
TRBJ1-1,.,.,TRBV12-5,TGTGCTAGTGGTTTGGCATGGGGACCAGAAGCTTTCTTT,CASGLAWGPEAFF
TRBJ2-3,.,TRBD1,TRBV7-9,TGTGCCAGCAGCCCGACAGGGGCAGATACGCAGTATTTT,CASSPTGADTQYF
TRBJ1-5,.,.,TRBV5-1,TGCGCCAGCAGCTTGGCGGGGGGCAATCAGCCCCAGCATTTT,CASSLAGGNQPQHF
TRBJ1-5,.,.,TRBV7-2,TGTGCCAGCAGCGATTGGAGTAATCAGCCCCAGCATTTT,CASSDWSNQPQHF
TRBJ1-6,.,.,TRBV5-1,TGCGCCAGCAGCCGTAGGGGCAGGGGCGAAAATAATTCACCCCTCCACTTT,CASSRRGRGENNSPLHF
TRBJ2-7,once,.,TRBV9,TGTGCCAGCAGCGTAGTGGGCAGCTCCTACGAGCAGTACTTC,CASSVVGSSYEQYF
TRBJ2-4,.,.,TRBV2,TGTGCCAGCAACACCGCCGGGGGAGACCTAGCCAAAAACATTCAGTACTTC,CASNTAGGDLAKNIQYF
TRBJ1-1,.,.,TRBV7-3,TGTGCCAGCAGCTTAATCTCCCGGGTGGGGCCGAACACTGAAGCTTTCTTT,CASSLISRVGPNTEAFF
TRBJ1-3,.,.,TRBV9,TGTGCCAGCAACGTAGGAGGGTTCCCTGGAAACACCATATATTTT,CASNVGGFPGNTIYF
TRBJ1-2,.,.,TRBV7-8,TGTGCCAGCAGCTTACTTACCATGACCACTACCTATGGCTACACCTTC,CASSLLTMTTTYGYTF
TRBJ1-5,.,.,TRBV25-1,TGTGCCAGCAGAGGGACAACGGGTCAGCCCCAGCATTTT,CASRGTTGQPQHF